Shown below are 21 T cell receptor beta chains from a single sample sequenced in a study of cytomegalovirus exposure and HLA in healthy donors. The PCR had 60 Vbeta and 13 Jbeta primers. Libraries were prepared by immunoSEQ multiplex PCR; TCRdb keeps only in-frame clonotypes and omits some of them. The sample has about 79,000 clones; 70% to 80% are singletons. Sequencing input: PBMCs. These receptors were taken from a man in his 60s in good health and CMV-seronegative.

The J gene is TRBJ1-5, the V gene TRBV5-6, with 11 bases lining up with TRBD1. The CDR3 is 16 residues long. Trimming removed 3 bases from V and 7 bases from J; junction bases left unmatched: 9. Germline-derived CDR1 and CDR2 are SGHDT and YYEEEE. The CDR3 DNA is TGTGCCAGCAGCTCGCAGGACAGGGGGCTTCGACAGCCCCAGCATTTT. It yields the protein CASSSQDRGLRQPQHF.

This rearrangement joins TRBV19 to TRBJ1-5; perhaps TRBD1 as D (6 bases). CDR1 LNHDA and CDR2 SQIVND come from the germline V gene (reference sequence). Between the trimmed V and J ends, which lost 3 bases and 0 bases, there was a span of 9 bases. The CDR3 loop spans 15 amino acids. CDR3 residues: CASSMYRDSNQPQHF. The CDR3 nucleotides read TGTGCCAGTAGTATGTACAGGGATAGCAATCAGCCCCAGCATTTT.

The chain is built from TRBV4-1 and TRBJ2-2, with 9 bases fitting TRBD1. This CDR3 spans 18 amino acids. Trimming took 0 bases from V and 6 from J; bases not matched to a gene: 11. CDR1 MGHRA and CDR2 YSYEKL come from the germline V gene. CDR3 amino acids: CASSQDRPRTGDPGELFF. The CDR3, as DNA: TGCGCCAGCAGCCAAGATCGCCCAAGGACAGGGGATCCCGGGGAGCTGTTTTTT.

On this clone itself: The junction does not match germline at one end; this may be a read error. CDR3 sequence reads: CASSRGENTEAFF. CDR3 coding DNA: TGTGCTAGCAGCCGAGGAGAGAACACTGAAGCTTTCTTT. J is TRBJ1-1 and V is TRBV7-7; the D is unclear. Germline assignment: CDR1 SSHAT and CDR2 FNYEAQ (reference sequence). This CDR3 comprises 13 residues.

This clone was counted only a few times. The chain combines TRBV7-2 with TRBJ1-2; D gene uncertain. This CDR3 comprises 16 residues. Germline-derived CDR1 and CDR2 are SGHTA and FQGNSA. Trimming stripped 5 bases from V and 3 bases from J, with 19 bases between. CDR3 region: CASSPGGVVRDYGYTF. CDR3 nucleotide sequence: TGTGCCAGCAGCCCCGGTGGTGTAGTGAGAGACTATGGCTACACCTTC. Looking up the rest from reference TRBV7-2 and TRBJ1-2 gives the full variable domain: GAGVSQSPSNKVTEKGKDVELRCDPISGHTALYWYRQSLGQGLEFLIYFQGNSAPDKSGLPSDRFSAERTGGSVSTLTIQRTQQEDSAVYLCASSPGGVVRDYGYTFGSGTRLTVV.

Only one count was recorded for this clone. V and J are TRBV5-4 and TRBJ2-3; a possible D gene is TRBD1 (5 bases). This CDR3 is built from 14 residues. Trimming cost V 0 bases and J 5 bases, with 10 bases left between them. Germline V gene data show CDR1 as SGHNT and CDR2 as YYREEE (reference sequence). The CDR3 coding sequence is TGTGCCAGCAGCTTGGACCAGGGCCTAGATACGCAGTATTTT. This sequence encodes CASSLDQGLDTQYF.

The chain joins TRBV29-1 to TRBJ2-7; 9 bases are shared with TRBD1. V was pared by 7 bases and J by 3 bases, with 7 bases of the junction left unmatched. CDR3 length: 13 amino acids. Germline V lookup: CDR1 SQVTM, CDR2 ANQGSEA. The CDR3 DNA follows: TGCAGCGGCCTGCCGGGACAGGGCTACGAGCAGTACTTC. Protein: CSGLPGQGYEQYF.

This rearrangement joins TRBV4-1 to TRBJ2-1, with 7 bases identical to TRBD1. V shed 1 base, J shed 8 bases, and the junction held 11 bases outside the gene matches. In germline, CDR1 is MGHRA, CDR2 YSYEKL. This CDR3 comprises 16 residues. CDR3 amino acids: CASSQGPETGMYEQFF. The CDR3 DNA is TGCGCCAGCAGCCAAGGCCCAGAGACAGGGATGTATGAGCAGTTCTTC.

This sequence joins TRBV29-1 and TRBJ1-1; unclear D gene. Trimming shortened V by 8 bases and J by 3 bases, and 13 bases separated the two germline ends. The CDR3 has 12 residues. Germline V lookup: CDR1 SQVTM, CDR2 ANQGSEA. This CDR3 is CSTRRGDTEAFF. In nucleotides, the CDR3 is TGCAGCACGCGACGGGGAGACACTGAAGCTTTCTTT.

There are a few counts of this clone. This chain links TRBV9 with TRBJ1-5; D is undetermined. The V end lost 0 bases, the J end lost 3 bases, and 13 bases lay between the germline ends. The CDR3 extends over 16 amino acids. Germline V gene sequence: CDR1 SGDLS, CDR2 YYNGEE. The CDR3 coding sequence is TGTGCCAGCAGCGTAGGTGGGTCGGGAAACAATCAGCCCCAGCATTTT. This codes for CASSVGGSGNNQPQHF.

A few counts support this clone. The V and J genes are TRBV7-2 and TRBJ2-3; D is undetermined. The CDR3 covers 14 residues. V lost 5 bases and J 0 bases, leaving 9 bases between the germline ends. CDR1 is SGHTA, CDR2 FQGNSA, per germline. The CDR3, as DNA: TGTGCCAGCAGCGTAACGACTAGCACAGATACGCAGTATTTT. As protein: CASSVTTSTDTQYF.

The gene calls are TRBV6-8 and TRBJ2-7; 8 bases map to TRBD1. The CDR3 is 17 residues long. From germline, CDR1 is MNHGY and CDR2 SAAAGT. The ends lost 6 bases at V and 3 bases at J; junction bases unmatched: 16. The CDR3 loop is CASSQSPRDRRYYEQYF. CDR3 DNA sequence: TGTGCCAGCAGCCAAAGCCCCCGGGACAGGCGTTACTACGAGCAGTACTTC.

The rearrangement uses TRBV2 and TRBJ2-1; D may be TRBD1 (6 bases). The germline gives CDR1 SNHLY, CDR2 FYNNEI. There are 13 residues in the CDR3. The V gene lost 7 bases and the J gene lost 6 bases, with 13 bases spanning the gap. The CDR3 reads CASNMLGGNEQFF. DNA for the CDR3: TGTGCCAGCAACATGCTAGGGGGCAATGAGCAGTTCTTC.

This chain uses TRBV27 with TRBJ2-2, with a weak D call TRBD2 (6 bases). The CDR3 spans 16 residues. V was trimmed by 3 bases and J by 3 bases, leaving 14 bases between them. In germline, CDR1 is MNHEY, CDR2 SMNVEV (reference sequence). CDR3 nucleotide sequence: TGTGCCAGCAGTTTGGTAGCTTCGGGGGACACCGGGGAGCTGTTTTTT. Amino acids: CASSLVASGDTGELFF.

The chain couples TRBV7-2 to TRBJ1-5; D may be TRBD1 (5 bases). Germline CDR1 reads SGHTA; CDR2 reads FQGNSA. The CDR3 is 15 amino acids. V was pared by 0 bases and J by 6 bases, with 12 bases between. DNA of the CDR3: TGTGCCAGCAGCTTAGCCGGGGGATCGGCTCAGCCCCAGCATTTT. Encoded protein: CASSLAGGSAQPQHF.

On this clone itself: One end of the junction fails to match germline, which may point to a read error. The rearrangement uses TRBV6-1 and TRBJ1-2, with D possibly matching TRBD1 (5 bases). The CDR3 sequence is 13 residues long. Germline CDR1 and CDR2: MNHNS and SASEGT. CDR3: CASSEGRDYGYPF. The CDR3 coding sequence is TGTGCCAGCAGTGAGGGCAGGGACTATGGCTACCCCTTC.

The V call is TRBV7-9, the J call TRBJ2-7; D not certain. V was pared by 0 bases and J by 12 bases, with 12 bases between. Germline CDR1 and CDR2: SEHNR and FQNEAQ (reference sequence). The CDR3 contains 12 residues. CDR3: CASSLAGLGPYF. CDR3 sequence (DNA): TGTGCCAGCAGCTTAGCCGGTCTAGGTCCGTACTTC.

The chain combines TRBV19 with TRBJ2-3; a weak D match, TRBD2 (7 bases). This CDR3 spans 15 amino acids. Trimming shortened V by 3 bases and J by 8 bases, and 18 bases separated the two germline ends. CDR1 is LNHDA, CDR2 SQIVND, per germline (reference sequence). The CDR3 loop reads CASSITGGSQATQYF. CDR3 coding DNA: TGTGCCAGTAGTATTACGGGGGGCTCTCAGGCTACGCAGTATTTT.

This clone was seen only once. This rearrangement joins TRBV11-2 to TRBJ2-3; 11 nucleotides line up with TRBD1. The J segment lost 0 bases and the V segment lost 5 bases, leaving 10 bases of the junction unmatched. The CDR3 is 18 amino acids. Germline V gene data show CDR1 as SGHAT and CDR2 as FQNNGV. Here the CDR3 reads CASSGRTGGELSTDTQYF. The CDR3 bases are TGTGCCAGCAGCGGGAGGACAGGGGGCGAGCTCAGCACAGATACGCAGTATTTT.

The J gene is TRBJ2-3, the V gene TRBV30; D possibly corresponds to TRBD2 (6 bases). V was shortened by 6 bases and J by 4 bases, with 17 bases between the two germline ends. From germline, CDR1 is GTSNPN and CDR2 SVGIG (reference sequence). CDR3 length equals 14 residues. The CDR3, as DNA: TGTGCCTGCCCCCAGTCCGGGAGCCCAGATACGCAGTATTTT. It translates to CACPQSGSPDTQYF.

This clone has only one observation. This rearrangement joins TRBV6-5 to TRBJ2-6; a weak D match, TRBD1 (5 bases). The germline V gene encodes CDR1 MNHEY and CDR2 SVGAGI. Trimming took off 4 bases at V and 0 bases at J, with 7 bases between the two ends. The CDR3 runs to 15 residues. The DNA for the CDR3 is TGTGCCAGCAGTTTTACAGGCTCTGGGGCCAACGTCCTGACTTTC. This sequence encodes CASSFTGSGANVLTF.